This TCR beta chain originates from a study of regulatory T cells after allogeneic stem cell transplantation (dated by TCRdb to 2016 to 2019). Regarding the research as a whole: Each patient's group depended on whether acute graft-versus-host disease developed within 100 days after stem cell transplantation. CD4+CD25+CD127- regulatory T cells were obtained from patient PBMCs by means of fluorescence-activated cell sorting. Conventional CD4+ T cells defined as CD4+CD25+/-CD127+ were also sorted and TCR-sequenced for comparison in the study. The regulatory T-cell TCR repertoire after allogeneic stem cell transplantation was compared between patients with and without acute graft-versus-host disease. The investigation overall reported the following: A less diverse, more focused regulatory T-cell TCR repertoire was observed in patients without graft-versus-host disease than in patients with the disease. Conventional CD4+ T-cell repertoire diversity did not differ significantly between patients with and without graft-versus-host disease. Top 10 regulatory T-cell clones occupied a significantly larger repertoire share in non-GvHD patients, suggesting expansion of presumably allo-specific protective clones. The small patient sample size meant the findings required validation in a larger cohort. None of the regulatory T-cell clones was shared across all patients, and no significant correlation was found between sorted cell numbers and the inverse Simpson index.

CDR1 and CDR2 were assigned from the germline V gene as SGHRS and YFSETQ. Inclusive of the bounding cysteine and valine, the CDR3 is 15 residues long. Of all the DNA, just the CDR3 is kept, 45 bases in frame from base 1. This specimen's time point label, per the study, means: 30 days after allogeneic hematopoietic stem cell transplantation. At 30 days after allogeneic hematopoietic stem cell transplantation, peripheral blood mononuclear cells were collected from the patients. Turning to this clonotype: What antigen it recognizes has not been identified. No quality values exist for individual bases; no much larger clone is one base distant.

Instrument on record: Illumina MiSeq. Reverse transcription of RNA was performed with the SMARTer RACE cDNA Amplification kit, after which the TCR beta CDR3 region was amplified. RNA from sorted cells was extracted with the RNeasy Mini Kit. TCR beta amplicons were sequenced using Illumina paired-end sequencing. Per the authors' processing: MiXCR, VDJtools and the tcR R package were the tools used to analyze the TCR repertoire. Diversity was quantified with the inverse Simpson index, and clones were binned as rare, small, medium or expanded by repertoire proportion. The public reads were run again by TCRdb, first through fastp at Q25 and then through MiXCR, and only productive beta chains were kept. Entries are consolidated by CDR3 protein sequence, retaining the most common genes and DNA. TCRdb, rather than the study authors, made the V and J calls. This sample is represented by about 4,600 distinct CDR3 sequences; approximately 96% of them were singletons. The ten largest clonotypes hold about 37% of the sample.

Here the chain combines TRBV5-1 and TRBJ2-7; 10 central bases correspond to TRBD2. Here the sequenced sample was sorted CD4+ T cells from blood (whether regulatory or conventional is not recorded), taken 30 days after allogeneic stem cell transplant. The source is a human patient who had an allogeneic stem cell transplant, so the T cells may come from the graft donor. The CDR3 is CSSSLLAGAMYKQYV. The DNA is as follows: TGCTCCAGCAGCTTGCTAGCGGGAGCCATGTACAAGCAGTACGTT.